This TCR beta chain was sequenced in a study of chemoradiotherapy in HPV16-positive cancers. Study at large: A couple of HPV16-positive patients' cells yielded candidate HPV-specific clones and common motifs.

V shed 4 bases, J shed 9 bases, and the junction held 4 bases outside the gene matches. The CDR3 totals 14 residues. CDR1 is SGHRS and CDR2 is YFSETQ in the germline V gene. Assay: immunoSEQ multiplex PCR; the TCRdb copy retains only in-frame clones and omits some. Of under 15,000 clones listed, about 78% are singletons. Over chemoradiotherapy, repertoires were sampled more than once. This specimen was acquired from a patient who underwent chemoradiotherapy. The source of this sequence is a human donor with HPV-associated anogenital cancer. The rearrangement joins TRBV5-1 to TRBJ2-1, with 13 positions matching TRBD2. The CDR3 DNA is TGCGCCAGCAGCGACGGGACTAGCGGGATTGAGCAGTTCTTC. It specifies CASSDGTSGIEQFF.